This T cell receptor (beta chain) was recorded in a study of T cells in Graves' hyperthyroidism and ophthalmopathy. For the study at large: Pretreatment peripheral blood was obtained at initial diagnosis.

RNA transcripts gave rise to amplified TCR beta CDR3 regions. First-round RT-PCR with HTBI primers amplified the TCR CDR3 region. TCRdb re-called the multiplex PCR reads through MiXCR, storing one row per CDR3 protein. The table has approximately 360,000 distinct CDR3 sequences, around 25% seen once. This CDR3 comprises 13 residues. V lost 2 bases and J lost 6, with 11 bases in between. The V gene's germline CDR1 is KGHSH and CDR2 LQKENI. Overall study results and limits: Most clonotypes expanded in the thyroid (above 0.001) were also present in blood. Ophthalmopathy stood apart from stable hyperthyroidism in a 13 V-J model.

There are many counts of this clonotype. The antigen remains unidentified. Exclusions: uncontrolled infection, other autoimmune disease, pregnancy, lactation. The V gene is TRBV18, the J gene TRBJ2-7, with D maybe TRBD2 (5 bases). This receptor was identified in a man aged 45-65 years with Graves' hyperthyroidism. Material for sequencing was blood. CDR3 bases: TGTGCCAGCTCACCAGACTATCTGGGCGAGCAGTACTTC. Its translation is CASSPDYLGEQYF.